These T cell receptor beta chains were read from a single sample in a study of early T cells in non-severe SARS-CoV-2 infection. TCRdb redid the calling of the 5' RACE reads with MiXCR, one entry per CDR3 protein. The sample shows about 60,000 distinct CDR3 sequences, approximately 11% of them seen only once. This specimen was whole blood, taken at baseline. These receptors originate from an adult who was a healthcare worker with PCR-confirmed SARS-CoV-2 infection or an uninfected control (not recorded which). Both conserved end residues are part of each CDR3. The order of the fields is clone size, J gene, D gene, V gene, CDR3 DNA, CDR3 protein. The D gene is left open where the match is weak. Clone size is not always given. Where it is, it says once, few, many or a class for expanded clones.

NA	TRBJ2-3	TRBD2	TRBV12-3/TRBV12-4	TGTGCCAGCAGGGTAGCGGGGGGGCCGGATACGCAGTATTTT	CASRVAGGPDTQYF
many	TRBJ2-7	NA	TRBV20-1	TGCAGTGCTAGAGATCTAGGAGGGATGCTACTCGAGCAGTACTTC	CSARDLGGMLLEQYF
NA	TRBJ1-4	NA	TRBV7-3	TGTGCCAGCAGCTTCCCCTGGACGCCGGGTGAAAAACTGTTTTTT	CASSFPWTPGEKLFF
few	TRBJ2-7	NA	TRBV11-3	TGTGCCAGCAGCTACGGATGGGGGAACGAGCAGTACTTC	CASSYGWGNEQYF
NA	TRBJ1-2	NA	TRBV14	TGTGCCAGCAGTCGGACAGAAAGCGGTGGCTACACCTTC	CASSRTESGGYTF
few	TRBJ2-2	NA	TRBV29-1	TGCAGCGTTGAAGGCCGGACCGGGGAGCTGTTTTTT	CSVEGRTGELFF
NA	TRBJ2-3	NA	TRBV5-1	TGCGCCAGCAGCTCCCCGGCGGGTGGAAATACGCAGTATTTT	CASSSPAGGNTQYF
few	TRBJ2-1	TRBD2	TRBV7-2	TGTGCCAGCAGCTTAGGCGGACTAGCGGGGGTCTGGGAGCAGTTCTTC	CASSLGGLAGVWEQFF
few	TRBJ2-6	NA	TRBV2	TGTGCCAGCAGTCACCCGGGGGCTGGGGCCAACGTCCTGACTTTC	CASSHPGAGANVLTF
NA	TRBJ2-5	TRBD2	TRBV23-1	TGCGCCAGCAGTCAAAAGCCCGAGTGGGCTAGCGGGGACCAAGAGACCCAGTACTTC	CASSQKPEWASGDQETQYF
NA	TRBJ2-5	TRBD1	TRBV6-6	TGTGCCAGCAGATCCACAGGGGGCTTGGGAGAGACCCAGTACTTC	CASRSTGGLGETQYF
few	TRBJ1-2	NA	TRBV10-3	TGTGCCATCACCGGCGGAGTCGACTATGGCTACACCTTC	CAITGGVDYGYTF
few	TRBJ2-3	NA	TRBV5-1	TGCGCCAGCAGTCGGGACAACACAGATACGCAGTATTTT	CASSRDNTDTQYF
NA	TRBJ2-5	NA	TRBV5-4	TGTGCCAGCAGCTTGGAGGTATTCGAGGAGACCCAGTACTTC	CASSLEVFEETQYF
few	TRBJ2-6	NA	TRBV7-6	TGTGCCAGCAGCCGCTCTGGGGCCAACGTCCTGACTTTC	CASSRSGANVLTF
few	TRBJ2-7	NA	TRBV6-1	TGTGCCAGCAGTACTAACAGGGCTACCTACGAGCAGTACTTC	CASSTNRATYEQYF
NA	TRBJ1-1	NA	TRBV12-3/TRBV12-4	TGTGCCAGCAGTGACAGACTAACCAGACCGAACACTGAAGCTTTCTTT	CASSDRLTRPNTEAFF
NA	TRBJ2-3	TRBD2	TRBV25-1	TGTGCCGGCAGTGCTAGCGGGGGGACAGATACGCAGTATTTT	CAGSASGGTDTQYF
NA	TRBJ2-1	NA	TRBV4-3	TGCGCCAGCAGCCAGGACATGTTCAATGAGCAGTTCTTC	CASSQDMFNEQFF
many	TRBJ2-2	TRBD2	TRBV5-1	TGCGCCAGCAGCTTAAGCGGGGGTTACACCGGGGAGCTGTTTTTT	CASSLSGGYTGELFF
NA	TRBJ1-2	TRBD1	TRBV5-6	TGTGCCACCGACCGGACAGGGGGCGTAAATGGCTACACCTTC	CATDRTGGVNGYTF
few	TRBJ1-4	NA	TRBV11-2	TGTGCCAGCAGCGCGGGACACCGTAATGAAAAACTGTTTTTT	CASSAGHRNEKLFF
few	TRBJ2-1	NA	TRBV20-1	TGCAGTGCCCTAGGGTACCCCTACAATGAGCAGTTCTTC	CSALGYPYNEQFF
few	TRBJ2-5	NA	TRBV5-1	TGCGCCAGCAGCCCCGGGATGGGGGGGCTGGAGACCCAGTACTTC	CASSPGMGGLETQYF
NA	TRBJ1-5	NA	TRBV19	TGTGCCAGTAGCGCCCTCGGGCCTGGCAATCAGCCCCAGCATTTT	CASSALGPGNQPQHF
few	TRBJ1-2	TRBD1	TRBV20-1	TGCAGTGCTAGGCCTCGACAGGGAAATGGCTACACCTTC	CSARPRQGNGYTF
NA	TRBJ1-2	TRBD1	TRBV6-6	TGTGCCAGCAGGAGCCTACAGGGGGGCTATGGCTACACCTTC	CASRSLQGGYGYTF
many	TRBJ2-7	TRBD2	TRBV3-1	TGTGCCAGCTCTAGGGTTCGGACTAGCTTCTACGAGCAGTACTTC	CASSRVRTSFYEQYF
few	TRBJ1-2	NA	TRBV7-2	TGTGCCAGCAGCTTAGCGGGGGCGGACTATGGCTACACCTTC	CASSLAGADYGYTF
few	TRBJ2-5	TRBD2	TRBV6-2/TRBV6-3	TGTGCCATGGCAAGCGGGGAGCAAGAGACCCAGTACTTC	CAMASGEQETQYF
NA	TRBJ1-6	TRBD1	TRBV18	TGTGCCAGCTCACCCCGACGGGACAGCTCTTATAATTCACCCCTCCACTTT	CASSPRRDSSYNSPLHF
many	TRBJ1-1	NA	TRBV9	TGTGCCAGCAGCGTAGAGGTGAACACTGAAGCTTTCTTT	CASSVEVNTEAFF
NA	TRBJ2-4	TRBD1	TRBV20-1	TGCAGTGCTGGACAGGGTTTGGCCAAAAACATTCAGTACTTC	CSAGQGLAKNIQYF
few	TRBJ2-6	NA	TRBV2	TGTGCCAGCAGTGAAGCAGGGGTTTGGAGCTTTGGGGCCAACGTCCTGACTTTC	CASSEAGVWSFGANVLTF